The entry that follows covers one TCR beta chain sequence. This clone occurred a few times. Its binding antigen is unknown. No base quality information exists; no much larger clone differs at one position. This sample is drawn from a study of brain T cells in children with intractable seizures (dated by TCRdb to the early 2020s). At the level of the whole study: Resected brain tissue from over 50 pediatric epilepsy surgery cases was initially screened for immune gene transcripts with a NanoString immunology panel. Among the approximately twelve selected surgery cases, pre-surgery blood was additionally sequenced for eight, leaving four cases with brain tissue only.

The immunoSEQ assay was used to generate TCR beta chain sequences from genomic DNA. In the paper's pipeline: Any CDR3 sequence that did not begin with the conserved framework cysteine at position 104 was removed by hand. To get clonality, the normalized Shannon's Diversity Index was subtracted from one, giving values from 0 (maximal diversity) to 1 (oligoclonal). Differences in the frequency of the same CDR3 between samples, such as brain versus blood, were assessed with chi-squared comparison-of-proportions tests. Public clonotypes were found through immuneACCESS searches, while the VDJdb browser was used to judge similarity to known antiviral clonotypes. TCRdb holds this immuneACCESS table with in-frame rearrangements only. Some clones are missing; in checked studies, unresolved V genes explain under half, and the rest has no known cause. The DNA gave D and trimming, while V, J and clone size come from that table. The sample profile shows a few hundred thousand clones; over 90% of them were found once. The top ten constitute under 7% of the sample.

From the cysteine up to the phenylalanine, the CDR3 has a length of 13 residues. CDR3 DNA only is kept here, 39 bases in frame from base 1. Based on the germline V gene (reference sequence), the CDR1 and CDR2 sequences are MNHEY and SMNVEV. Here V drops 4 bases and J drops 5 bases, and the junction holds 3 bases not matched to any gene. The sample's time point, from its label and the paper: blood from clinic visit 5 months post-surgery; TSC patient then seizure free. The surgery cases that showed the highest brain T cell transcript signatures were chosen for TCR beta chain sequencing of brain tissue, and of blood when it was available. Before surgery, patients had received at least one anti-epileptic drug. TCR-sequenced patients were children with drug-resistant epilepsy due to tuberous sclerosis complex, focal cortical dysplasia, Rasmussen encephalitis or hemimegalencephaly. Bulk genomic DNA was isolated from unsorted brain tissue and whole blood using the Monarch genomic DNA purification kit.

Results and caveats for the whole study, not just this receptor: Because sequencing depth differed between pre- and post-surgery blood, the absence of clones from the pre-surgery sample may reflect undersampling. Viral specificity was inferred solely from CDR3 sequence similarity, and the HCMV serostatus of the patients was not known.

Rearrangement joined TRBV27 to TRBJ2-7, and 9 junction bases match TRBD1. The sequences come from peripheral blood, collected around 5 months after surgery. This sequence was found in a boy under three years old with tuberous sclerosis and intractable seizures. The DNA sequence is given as TGTGCCAGCAGTTCCGGGACAGGGCACGAGCAGTACTTC. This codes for CASSSGTGHEQYF.